The clone carrying this T cell receptor (beta chain) was detected once. Its specificity is unknown. At the DNA level, this CDR3 is encoded by other sequences in the same sample as well. This record belongs to a study of T cell responses to AZD1222 COVID-19 vaccine. Regarding the study as a whole: Reports indicate that nearly half of spike-specific TCRs are directed at unmutated variant regions. With dominance at 160-218 and 743-854, vaccine-associated CD4 TCRs spanned spike.

Germline values: CDR1 SGHVS, CDR2 FQNEAQ. V was shortened by 5 bases and J by 1 base, with 5 bases between the two germline ends. The CDR3 is 12 amino acids. Produced via immunoSEQ multiplex PCR; TCRdb's table is partial and in-frame only. The sample comprises about 88,000 clones, 90% of which are singletons, and 5.4% rests with the top ten. The receptor was derived from an adult who received the AZD1222 COVID-19 vaccine. The chain has TRBV7-8 and TRBJ1-1, with D unclear. Sequencing was performed on peripheral blood, taken 28 days after the second AZD1222 dose. The CDR3 loop is CASSPQNTEAFF. CDR3 bases: TGTGCCAGCAGCCCTCAGAACACTGAAGCTTTCTTT.